A single sample is the source of the 14 T cell receptor beta chains below, sequenced in a study of blood T cells in healthy people across ages. A second roughly 6 to 11 cycle PCR used barcoded and J-beta primers. TCRdb called the 5' RACE reads again in MiXCR, with one record for every CDR3 protein. The data hold some 1.5 million distinct CDR3 sequences, with roughly 28% observed a single time. Sequenced sample: blood. Receptors originate from a woman aged 25 to 39 in good health.

A few counts support this clonotype. The chain recombines TRBV5-1 with TRBJ1-4; D is perhaps TRBD1 (6 bases). Germline V gene lookup returns CDR1 SGHRS and CDR2 YFSETQ. This CDR3 is 15 amino acids long. Deletions cut 4 bases from V and 4 bases from J, with 14 bases between. The CDR3 spells CASSTGGADNEKLFF. CDR3 nucleotides: TGCGCCAGCAGCACGGGGGGGGCCGATAATGAAAAACTGTTTTTT.

In its sample, this clonotype was seen many times. The V and J genes are TRBV7-2 and TRBJ2-5; perhaps TRBD2 as D (5 bases). The CDR3 loop spans 14 amino acids. V was pared by 2 bases and J by 5 bases, with 12 bases between. Germline CDR1 reads SGHTA; CDR2 reads FQGNSA. The CDR3 region is CASSLYPPGETQYF. The CDR3 DNA reads TGTGCCAGCAGCTTATACCCTCCGGGGGAGACCCAGTACTTC.

The gene calls are TRBV10-3 and TRBJ2-5, with 12 bases fitting TRBD2. Germline trimming cut 3 bases from V and 3 bases from J; bases unmatched to any gene: 5. The CDR3 sequence is 16 residues long. Germline loops: CDR1 ENHRY, CDR2 SYGVKD. CDR3 in amino acids: CAISDRGLAGKETQYF. As DNA, the CDR3 is TGTGCCATCAGTGACCGAGGACTAGCGGGGAAAGAGACCCAGTACTTC.

The chain couples TRBV2 to TRBJ2-3, with D possibly TRBD2 on 5 matching bases. V was shortened by 6 bases and J by 4 bases, with 11 bases between the two germline ends. CDR1 and CDR2 (germline): SNHLY, FYNNEI. CDR3 length: 13 residues. The CDR3 DNA reads TGTGCCAGCAGAGACCGGACTGCAGATACGCAGTATTTT. Protein: CASRDRTADTQYF.

The table lists this clonotype with a few counts. The V and J genes are TRBV4-3 and TRBJ2-6; D unclear. V was trimmed by 0 bases and J by 2 bases, leaving 5 bases between them. From germline, CDR1 is LGHNA and CDR2 YSLEER. CDR3 length equals 15 residues. The CDR3 DNA is TGCGCCAGCAGCCAAGATCTACCTGGGGCCAACGTCCTGACTTTC. Amino acid sequence: CASSQDLPGANVLTF.

The chain combines TRBV20-1 with TRBJ2-3, with unresolved D. Per germline, CDR1 DFQATT and CDR2 SNEGSKA (reference sequence). V shed 6 bases and J shed 7 bases, with 8 bases lying between them. The CDR3 is made up of 10 amino acids. Written as DNA, the CDR3 is TGCAGTGCCCTCATGAATACGCAGTATTTT. Its protein is CSALMNTQYF.

This clonotype was seen repeatedly, ten times or more. V is TRBV18 and J is TRBJ2-5; 11 bases are shared with TRBD1. V was clipped by 3 bases and J by 5 bases; unmatched bases: 5. CDR1 is KGHSH and CDR2 is LQKENI in the germline V gene. The CDR3 loop spans 15 amino acids. Written as DNA, the CDR3 is TGTGCCAGCTCACCGGACAGGGGGCGCGAGGAGACCCAGTACTTC. Its protein is CASSPDRGREETQYF.

The chain has TRBV12-3 or TRBV12-4 and TRBJ1-1; no definite D call. Trimming cost V 5 bases and J 2 bases, with 15 bases left between them. The length of the CDR3 is 15 residues. For the CDR3, the DNA is TGTGCCAGCAGTCCCGCTGGGCAGACCAACACTGAAGCTTTCTTT. Translation: CASSPAGQTNTEAFF.

This rearrangement joins TRBV18 to TRBJ1-1; no firm D call. V was cut by 3 bases and J by 0 bases, with 14 bases left in between. In germline, CDR1 is KGHSH, CDR2 LQKENI. There are 16 residues in the CDR3. Written as DNA, the CDR3 is TGTGCCAGCTCACCCCTCAGCGGGCTATTGAACACTGAAGCTTTCTTT. Protein: CASSPLSGLLNTEAFF. The full variable domain, completed using reference TRBV18 and TRBJ1-1, is NAGVMQNPRHLVRRRGQEARLRCSPMKGHSHVYWYRQLPEEGLKFMVYLQKENIIDESGMPKERFSAEFPKEGPSILRIQQVVRGDSAAYFCASSPLSGLLNTEAFFGQGTRLTVV.

This clonotype has a handful of counts. The chain employs TRBV29-1 and TRBJ2-3, with 9 bases lining up with TRBD2. The V and J ends lost 1 base and 4 bases, in that order; junction bases with no gene match: 12. The CDR3 spans 17 residues. Germline CDR1 and CDR2: SQVTM and ANQGSEA. The CDR3 loop is CSVEAPRVAGVSDTQYF. The CDR3 nucleotides read TGCAGCGTTGAAGCCCCGAGGGTAGCGGGGGTGTCAGATACGCAGTATTTT.

This sequence joins TRBV9 and TRBJ1-2; 8 nucleotides agree with TRBD1. This CDR3 comprises 14 residues. With 2 bases clipped from V and 8 bases from J, the junction kept 8 bases outside the gene matches. Germline V gives CDR1 SGDLS, CDR2 YYNGEE. The CDR3 reads CASSVGQGRWGYTF. CDR3 bases: TGTGCCAGCAGCGTCGGACAGGGCAGATGGGGCTACACCTTC.

This clonotype has just one count. Germline is not matched at one junction end, which may reflect a read error. The chain couples TRBV5-1 to TRBJ2-1; no reliable D call. With the DNA end fitting TRBJ2-7 better, the J assignment may be wrong. CDR1 SGHRS and CDR2 YFSETQ come from the germline V gene. There are 11 residues in the CDR3. The CDR3 loop reads CVSSYYNEQYF. The CDR3 bases are TGCGTCAGCAGCTACTACAATGAGCAGTACTTC.

Only a few counts were recorded for this clonotype. This chain uses TRBV20-1 with TRBJ1-2; D uncertain. CDR3 size: 12 residues. Germline V gene data show CDR1 as DFQATT and CDR2 as SNEGSKA (reference sequence). With 5 bases removed from V and 2 bases from J, the gap between germline ends came to 9 bases. The chain's CDR3 is CSAYRVNYGYTF. CDR3 sequence (DNA): TGCAGTGCTTACAGAGTCAACTATGGCTACACCTTC.

This clonotype was recorded a few times. V is TRBV29-1 and J is TRBJ2-7; D tentatively fits TRBD1 or TRBD2 (5 bases each). CDR1 SQVTM and CDR2 ANQGSEA come from the germline V gene. The V gene lost 0 bases and the J gene lost 1 base, with 7 bases spanning the gap. The CDR3 has 13 amino acids. The CDR3 spells CSVEEGESYEQYF. CDR3 sequence (DNA): TGCAGCGTTGAAGAGGGGGAGTCCTACGAGCAGTACTTC.